This T cell receptor (beta chain) originates from a study of low-dose radiotherapy and immunotherapy resistance in tumors. As for the study in general: Intravenous ipilimumab 1 mg/kg every six weeks was given with nivolumab 240 mg every two weeks.

Primers targeting TRAV and TRBV primed first-strand cDNA, covering alpha and beta chains. Amplification, which lasted around 21 PCR cycles, used a constant-region primer and V-primer adapter to amplify TCRs. TCRdb re-derived calls from the reads in MiXCR, one entry per CDR3 protein. The sample has about 13,000 distinct CDR3 sequences; more than 60% are singletons. This clonotype was observed once. Germline V gene lookup returns CDR1 SGHKS and CDR2 YYEKEE (reference sequence). V lost 2 bases, J lost 1 base, and 12 bases lay in between. This CDR3 is built from 15 residues. The chain uses TRBV5-5 and TRBJ1-1; TRBD1 is a possible D gene (6 bases). The source is a human donor with advanced metastatic prostate, ovarian, gallbladder or colorectal cancer (not recorded which). This table probably holds off-target reads from a library built for another chain. The CDR3 sequence: CASSFSGTSNTEAFF. The CDR3, as DNA: TGTGCCAGCAGCTTCTCCGGGACATCGAACACTGAAGCTTTCTTT. Full variable domain (missing parts from reference TRBV5-5 and TRBJ1-1): DAGVTQSPTHLIKTRGQQVTLRCSPISGHKSVSWYQQVLGQGPQFIFQYYEKEERGRGNFPDRFSARQFPNYSSELNVNALLLGDSALYLCASSFSGTSNTEAFFGQGTRLTVV.